The rows below give T cell receptor beta chains drawn from one sample of a study of identical twins. TCRdb fed the 5' RACE reads into MiXCR, producing one record per CDR3 protein. This sample has more than 400,000 distinct CDR3 sequences; approximately 14% occur once, and the top ten carry around 0.48%. In addition, the sample was reused for a study of yellow fever vaccine responses in identical twins.

The sample was CD4+ T cells sorted from blood. These receptors originate from a woman between 18 and 29 years old in good health. The CDR3 runs from the conserved cysteine through the conserved F or W. Fields, in order: J gene, V gene, D gene, clone size, CDR3 protein, CDR3 DNA. D genes are given only for firm matches. A row's size may be missing; if present it is once, few, many or a size class.

J: TRBJ1-2
V: TRBV28
D: TRBD1
size: -
CDR3: CASSMGQGRGYTF
DNA: TGTGCCAGCAGTATGGGACAGGGAAGGGGCTACACCTTC

J: TRBJ2-1
V: TRBV20-1
D: TRBD2
size: -
CDR3: CSASSGRGTRAYNEQFF
DNA: TGCAGTGCCTCTAGCGGGAGAGGTACGCGGGCCTACAATGAGCAGTTCTTC

J: TRBJ2-7
V: TRBV20-1
D: TRBD1
size: once
CDR3: CSATDREARGEQYF
DNA: TGCAGTGCCACCGACAGGGAAGCCCGGGGCGAGCAGTACTTC

J: TRBJ1-6
V: TRBV5-1
D: TRBD1
size: few
CDR3: CASSAGQGYSPLHF
DNA: TGCGCCAGCAGCGCGGGACAGGGGTATTCACCCCTCCACTTT

J: TRBJ2-1
V: TRBV6-2/TRBV6-3
D: TRBD2
size: few
CDR3: CASSSGIAGSSYNEQFF
DNA: TGTGCCAGCAGTTCTGGAATAGCGGGCAGCTCCTACAATGAGCAGTTCTTC

J: TRBJ2-1
V: TRBV12-3/TRBV12-4
D: -
size: few
CDR3: CASSWRGSYNEQFF
DNA: TGTGCCAGCAGTTGGCGTGGATCCTACAATGAGCAGTTCTTC

J: TRBJ2-3
V: TRBV28
D: TRBD1
size: few
CDR3: CASSLGRAGGQLSTDTQYF
DNA: TGTGCCAGCAGTTTAGGTCGCGCAGGGGGCCAACTAAGCACAGATACGCAGTATTTT

J: TRBJ2-7
V: TRBV18
D: -
size: -
CDR3: CASSPAGAYEQYF
DNA: TGTGCCAGCTCACCGGCGGGCGCCTACGAGCAGTACTTC

J: TRBJ1-6
V: TRBV25-1
D: TRBD1
size: -
CDR3: CASSDSRDRKPLHF
DNA: TGTGCCAGCAGTGATTCCCGGGACAGAAAACCCCTCCACTTT

J: TRBJ2-3
V: TRBV6-5
D: TRBD2
size: once
CDR3: CASSYFAIAGNTDTQYF
DNA: TGTGCCAGCAGTTACTTCGCAATAGCGGGGAACACAGATACGCAGTATTTT

J: TRBJ1-1
V: TRBV7-3
D: TRBD1
size: -
CDR3: CASSLSTGVGTEAFF
DNA: TGTGCCAGCAGCTTGAGTACAGGGGTAGGCACTGAAGCTTTCTTT

J: TRBJ2-7
V: TRBV6-1
D: TRBD2
size: few
CDR3: CASSSGAGASVYEQYF
DNA: TGTGCCAGCAGCTCCGGGGCGGGAGCCTCTGTCTACGAGCAGTACTTC

J: TRBJ1-1
V: TRBV6-5
D: TRBD1
size: many
CDR3: CASSYRDSLNTEAFF
DNA: TGTGCCAGCAGTTACCGGGACAGCCTGAACACTGAAGCTTTCTTT

J: TRBJ2-1
V: TRBV29-1
D: -
size: few
CDR3: CSVGTGTLSYNEQFF
DNA: TGCAGCGTTGGCACCGGGACATTGTCCTACAATGAGCAGTTCTTC

J: TRBJ1-1
V: TRBV19
D: -
size: few
CDR3: CASGSRGLNTEAFF
DNA: TGTGCCAGTGGTTCCAGGGGCCTGAACACTGAAGCTTTCTTT

J: TRBJ1-5
V: TRBV7-8
D: TRBD1
size: -
CDR3: CASSMGTVSNQPQHF
DNA: TGTGCCAGCAGCATGGGGACAGTATCCAATCAGCCCCAGCATTTT

J: TRBJ1-6
V: TRBV12-3/TRBV12-4
D: -
size: -
CDR3: CASSRITGGSPLHF
DNA: TGTGCCAGCAGTAGAATAACAGGAGGTTCACCCCTCCACTTT

J: TRBJ1-1
V: TRBV29-1
D: -
size: few
CDR3: CSVEGVGGRMDTEAFF
DNA: TGCAGCGTTGAAGGGGTAGGGGGGCGCATGGACACTGAAGCTTTCTTT

J: TRBJ2-1
V: TRBV5-1
D: -
size: few
CDR3: CASSGESNEQFF
DNA: TGCGCCAGCAGCGGGGAGAGCAATGAGCAGTTCTTC

J: TRBJ1-1
V: TRBV5-1
D: -
size: -
CDR3: CASSLSLWVNTEAFF
DNA: TGCGCCAGCAGCTTGTCCCTATGGGTGAACACTGAAGCTTTCTTT

J: TRBJ1-2
V: TRBV11-2
D: TRBD1
size: -
CDR3: CASSSSPDRAWGYTF
DNA: TGTGCCAGCAGCTCTAGCCCGGACAGGGCGTGGGGCTACACCTTC

J: TRBJ2-6
V: TRBV12-5
D: -
size: -
CDR3: CASGPGPLTSRTGANVLTF
DNA: TGTGCTAGTGGCCCGGGGCCATTGACGTCCAGGACTGGGGCCAACGTCCTGACTTTC

J: TRBJ2-5
V: TRBV3-1
D: TRBD1
size: -
CDR3: CASSQSDRGGLWYQETQYF
DNA: TGTGCCAGCAGCCAATCGGACAGGGGAGGCCTTTGGTACCAAGAGACCCAGTACTTC

J: TRBJ2-7
V: TRBV10-3
D: -
size: -
CDR3: CAIGVQGGPEQYF
DNA: TGTGCCATCGGCGTACAGGGAGGTCCGGAGCAGTACTTC

J: TRBJ2-1
V: TRBV29-1
D: -
size: few
CDR3: CSAGGGSPLVDNEQFF
DNA: TGCAGCGCTGGGGGCGGGAGCCCACTTGTGGACAATGAGCAGTTCTTC

J: TRBJ2-5
V: TRBV20-1
D: TRBD2
size: few
CDR3: CSATRLAGPETQYF
DNA: TGCAGTGCTACCCGACTAGCGGGTCCAGAGACCCAGTACTTC

J: TRBJ2-2
V: TRBV29-1
D: TRBD1
size: -
CDR3: CSVGQGIGTGELFF
DNA: TGCAGCGTCGGACAGGGGATCGGCACCGGGGAGCTGTTTTTT

J: TRBJ1-5
V: TRBV10-1
D: TRBD1
size: few
CDR3: CASSEFEQGRNQPQHF
DNA: TGCGCCAGCAGTGAGTTCGAACAGGGGCGGAATCAGCCCCAGCATTTT

J: TRBJ2-5
V: TRBV19
D: -
size: -
CDR3: CASSIGGGGTQYF
DNA: TGTGCCAGTAGTATAGGCGGCGGAGGGACCCAGTACTTC

J: TRBJ2-7
V: TRBV2
D: -
size: few
CDR3: CASSEAPGGTYEQYF
DNA: TGTGCCAGCAGTGAAGCGCCCGGCGGAACCTACGAGCAGTACTTC

J: TRBJ2-5
V: TRBV5-1
D: TRBD2
size: -
CDR3: CASSLLAGVSGEETQYF
DNA: TGCGCCAGCAGCTTACTAGCGGGGGTTTCTGGGGAAGAGACCCAGTACTTC

J: TRBJ1-1
V: TRBV12-3/TRBV12-4
D: TRBD1
size: -
CDR3: CASSPTTGAAEAFF
DNA: TGTGCCAGCAGTCCGACCACAGGGGCAGCTGAAGCTTTCTTT

J: TRBJ2-3
V: TRBV24-1
D: -
size: -
CDR3: CATSDLVTRDGFTDTQYF
DNA: TGTGCCACCAGTGATTTGGTTACTCGGGACGGATTCACAGATACGCAGTATTTT

J: TRBJ2-1
V: TRBV2
D: TRBD2
size: few
CDR3: CASSDFAGGTGEQFF
DNA: TGTGCCAGCAGTGACTTCGCGGGGGGAACGGGGGAGCAGTTCTTC

J: TRBJ2-1
V: TRBV5-1
D: -
size: -
CDR3: CASSGLRVDEQFF
DNA: TGCGCCAGCAGCGGCCTCAGGGTCGATGAGCAGTTCTTC

J: TRBJ2-2
V: TRBV11-2
D: -
size: few
CDR3: CASSVVGGAINTGELFF
DNA: TGTGCCAGCAGCGTAGTGGGCGGGGCCATCAACACCGGGGAGCTGTTTTTT

J: TRBJ2-3
V: TRBV5-5
D: -
size: -
CDR3: CASSYSVGSTDTQYF
DNA: TGTGCCAGCAGCTACTCCGTGGGGAGCACAGATACGCAGTATTTT

J: TRBJ2-1
V: TRBV5-1
D: -
size: few
CDR3: CASSIRTGANEQFF
DNA: TGCGCCAGCAGCATCCGGACTGGGGCCAATGAGCAGTTCTTC

J: TRBJ2-1
V: TRBV6-2/TRBV6-3
D: TRBD2
size: few
CDR3: CASSYSGGRHGEQFF
DNA: TGTGCCAGCAGTTACTCTGGCGGGAGGCACGGAGAGCAGTTCTTC

J: TRBJ2-2
V: TRBV6-5
D: TRBD1
size: -
CDR3: CASSYSGQGASTGELFF
DNA: TGTGCCAGCAGTTACTCAGGGCAGGGGGCTAGCACCGGGGAGCTGTTTTTT

J: TRBJ2-7
V: TRBV6-2/TRBV6-3
D: TRBD2
size: few
CDR3: CASSRRDYQVAQYF
DNA: TGTGCCAGCTCCCGTCGGGACTATCAGGTCGCGCAGTACTTC

J: TRBJ2-2
V: TRBV6-5
D: TRBD1
size: -
CDR3: CASSNRYSRGTGELFF
DNA: TGTGCCAGCAGTAACCGTTACTCCAGGGGGACCGGGGAGCTGTTTTTT

J: TRBJ2-3
V: TRBV5-1
D: -
size: many
CDR3: CASSLASGTDTQYF
DNA: TGCGCCAGCAGCTTGGCGAGCGGCACAGATACGCAGTATTTT